One TCR beta chain is described in this entry. Its target is unknown. Alongside a J-beta primer mix, a sample-barcoded 5' primer served in a second PCR lasting 7 to 11 cycles. TCRdb redid the calling of the 5' RACE reads with MiXCR, one entry per CDR3 protein. This sample has 1.5 million to 2 million distinct CDR3 sequences, with roughly 27% found just once. The data were taken from a study of blood T cells in healthy people across ages. Overall study context: T cells yielded about one barcoded beta molecule per two cells through template switching. Broader study findings: Getting older went along with TCR beta diversity per million T cells dropping roughly linearly.

The germline CDR1 and CDR2 sequences are SGHAT and FQNNGV. V was clipped by 0 bases and J by 9 bases, with 9 bases between them. This CDR3 comprises 13 residues. Total RNA extraction produced at least 5 micrograms (per sample) for the study. The sequenced sample consisted of blood. The clonotype was recovered from a woman aged 25 to 39 in good health. The rearrangement uses TRBV11-2 and TRBJ1-5; D remains ambiguous. CDR3 in amino acids: CASSLELGRPQHF. The CDR3 DNA reads TGTGCCAGCAGCTTAGAGTTGGGCCGGCCCCAGCATTTT.